The 22 T cell receptor beta chains reported below all come from one sample, sequenced in a study of T-cell memory formation after mild COVID-19. Each CDR3 protein gets one entry after TCRdb re-called the 5' RACE reads with MiXCR. The sample contains 300,000 to 400,000 distinct CDR3 sequences, roughly 13% of which appear only once. The sample consisted of PBMCs or a T cell subset sorted from them (not recorded which). These receptors all come from a man between 18 and 35 years old who had mild COVID-19 (a few samples of this study predate the infection). Cell type and time point are not known.

This clonotype was recorded a few times. The gene calls are TRBV7-2 and TRBJ2-1, with D uncertain. The CDR3 runs 14 residues. V was pared by 3 bases and J by 0 bases, with 6 bases between. CDR1 SGHTA and CDR2 FQGNSA come from the germline V gene. The CDR3 region is CASSLVSSYNEQFF. In nucleotides, the CDR3 is TGTGCCAGCAGCTTGGTGAGCTCCTACAATGAGCAGTTCTTC.

Notes on this clonotype: No conserved phenylalanine or tryptophan is present at the end of the CDR3, so a read error is the likely explanation. This sequence joins TRBV6-6 and TRBJ1-1; no definite D call. CDR1 is MNHNY and CDR2 is SVGAGI in the germline V gene (reference sequence). There are 14 residues in the CDR3. V dropped 5 bases and J dropped 1 base, with 11 bases sitting between them. The CDR3 DNA follows: TGTGCCAGCAGTCTCGGACGTCCGAACACTGAAGCTTTCCTT. Residues: CASSLGRPNTEAFL.

This clonotype was picked up many times. The V and J genes are TRBV28 and TRBJ2-3; D is uncertain. V lost 10 bases and J 3 bases, leaving 14 bases between the germline ends. The germline V gene encodes CDR1 MDHEN and CDR2 SYDVKM. There are 13 residues in the CDR3. The CDR3 loop reads CATYAGLTDTQYF. CDR3 sequence (DNA): TGTGCCACATACGCAGGCTTGACAGATACGCAGTATTTT.

This chain links TRBV4-2 with TRBJ1-5, with D perhaps matching TRBD1 (6 bases). V was cut by 1 base and J by 0 bases, with 13 bases left in between. The CDR3 runs to 17 residues. Germline CDR1 is LGHNA and CDR2 is YNFKEQ. CDR3 region: CASSQVGARASNQPQHF. The CDR3 DNA reads as TGTGCCAGCAGCCAAGTGGGGGCGAGAGCTAGCAATCAGCCCCAGCATTTT.

This clonotype has only a few counts. CDR3 coding DNA: TGTGCCAGCAATAACGGGGGCGGGGAGCTGTTTTTT. Translated, it gives CASNNGGGELFF. V is TRBV7-3 and J is TRBJ2-2, with a weak D call TRBD2 (6 bases). The CDR3 contains 12 residues. The germline V and J ends were trimmed by 7 bases and 7 bases, with 10 bases remaining between them. Germline V gene sequence: CDR1 SGHTA, CDR2 FQGTGA.

V gene TRBV10-3 combines with J gene TRBJ2-2; TRBD1 matches at 10 bases. The length of the CDR3 is 16 residues. Germline V CDR1 and CDR2: ENHRY, SYGVKD. J was trimmed by 7 bases and V by 5 bases; bases with no gene match: 10. The DNA for the CDR3 is TGTGCCATCAGTTCCGGCCCGGGACAGGGGATCGGGGAGCTGTTTTTT. Translation: CAISSGPGQGIGELFF.

This clonotype has a handful of counts. J is TRBJ2-1 and V is TRBV5-1; possibly TRBD1 for D (5 bases). Trimming shortened V by 0 bases and J by 4 bases, and 8 bases separated the two germline ends. The CDR3 has 14 amino acids. Germline CDR1 and CDR2: SGHRS and YFSETQ. CDR3 in DNA: TGCGCCAGCAGCTTGGGACAGCATTACAATGAGCAGTTCTTC. Protein: CASSLGQHYNEQFF.

The J gene is TRBJ2-7, the V gene TRBV7-2; D is perhaps TRBD2 (5 bases). The V and J ends lost 4 bases and 2 bases respectively, with 9 bases between them. This CDR3 contains 13 residues. Germline CDR1 SGHTA, CDR2 FQGNSA. CDR3 residues: CASSSVRAYEQYF. The CDR3 DNA follows: TGTGCCAGCAGCTCAGTGAGGGCCTACGAGCAGTACTTC.

The V gene is TRBV29-1, the J gene TRBJ2-5, with D possibly matching TRBD1 (6 bases). The germline V and J ends were trimmed by 2 bases and 9 bases, with 10 bases remaining between them. Germline CDR1 SQVTM, CDR2 ANQGSEA. The CDR3 totals 11 residues. CDR3: CSVELGGAQYF. The CDR3, as DNA: TGCAGCGTTGAATTAGGGGGAGCCCAGTACTTC.

This clonotype has at least ten counts. The V call is TRBV11-2, the J call TRBJ2-3, with D perhaps TRBD2 (5 bases). This CDR3 spans 14 amino acids. V lost 4 bases and J lost 1, with 9 bases in between. From germline, CDR1 is SGHAT and CDR2 FQNNGV. The CDR3 nucleotides are TGTGCCAGCAGCTCTACCGGGGGCACAGATACGCAGTATTTT. It is translated as CASSSTGGTDTQYF.

This clonotype was recorded at least ten times. V gene TRBV18 combines with J gene TRBJ2-5, with D perhaps given as TRBD1 or TRBD2 (5 bases each). Germline loops: CDR1 KGHSH, CDR2 LQKENI. This CDR3 is 13 amino acids long. V gave up 4 bases and J gave up 5 bases, with 11 bases separating them. The CDR3 is CASSRDRMETQYF. CDR3 bases: TGTGCCAGCTCACGGGACCGGATGGAGACCCAGTACTTC.

This clonotype has ten or more counts. The chain links TRBV3-1 to TRBJ2-7; tentative D call: TRBD1 (6 bases). The CDR3 runs to 15 residues. Germline CDR1 is LGHDT and CDR2 is YNNKEL (reference sequence). Trimming took 3 bases from V and 3 from J, leaving 15 bases between them. CDR3 amino acids: CASSQMPGQYYEQYF. The CDR3 DNA reads as TGTGCCAGCAGCCAGATGCCGGGACAATACTACGAGCAGTACTTC.

The CDR3 protein is CASSQPTGKGNTIYF. In DNA form, the CDR3 reads TGCGCCAGCAGCCAACCCACAGGGAAAGGAAACACCATATATTTT. V and J are TRBV4-1 and TRBJ1-3; D is possibly TRBD1 (6 bases). Trimming pared 2 bases from V and 4 bases from J, leaving 12 bases between. There are 15 residues in the CDR3. Germline CDR1 and CDR2: MGHRA and YSYEKL.

The table lists this clonotype with a few counts. The DNA for the CDR3 is TGCGCCAGCAGCTTGGCCTGGACAGCACATGGCTACACCTTC. Its translation is CASSLAWTAHGYTF. This chain uses TRBV5-1 with TRBJ1-2, with a possible D match to TRBD1 (6 bases). The CDR3 runs to 14 residues. Germline V gene data show CDR1 as SGHRS and CDR2 as YFSETQ. Trimming removed 0 bases from V and 6 bases from J, with 12 bases in between.

This clonotype was picked up many times. The V gene is TRBV5-1, the J gene TRBJ2-1; 7 nucleotides agree with TRBD2. The CDR3 runs 18 residues. V trimming: 0 bases; J trimming: 0 bases; junction bases outside the gene matches: 9. Germline-derived CDR1 and CDR2 are SGHRS and YFSETQ. The CDR3 DNA follows: TGCGCCAGCAGCTTGGACCTAGCGGAGACGAGCTCCTACAATGAGCAGTTCTTC. Translation: CASSLDLAETSSYNEQFF.

The gene calls are TRBV5-5 and TRBJ2-1; D is uncertain. V gave up 1 base and J gave up 8 bases, with 7 bases separating them. CDR3 size: 12 residues. Germline V gene sequence: CDR1 SGHKS, CDR2 YYEKEE (reference sequence). The CDR3 DNA reads TGTGCCAGCAGCTTGAAATCCCATGAGCAGTTCTTC. Its protein product is CASSLKSHEQFF.

The genes are TRBV30 and TRBJ1-1; D not certain. CDR3 size: 13 residues. The germline V and J ends were trimmed by 5 bases and 4 bases, with 14 bases remaining between them. From germline, CDR1 is GTSNPN and CDR2 SVGIG (reference sequence). In nucleotides, the CDR3 is TGTGCCTGGGGGGTCGGAAGGAGCACTGAAGCTTTCTTT. Residues: CAWGVGRSTEAFF.

CDR3 residues: CASSLAYQGQGALGYTF. The CDR3 DNA is TGTGCCAGCAGCTTAGCGTACCAAGGACAGGGGGCATTGGGCTACACCTTC. J is TRBJ1-2 and V is TRBV7-9, with 11 bases matching TRBD1. The germline gives CDR1 SEHNR, CDR2 FQNEAQ (reference sequence). The CDR3 is made up of 17 amino acids. Losses at the gene ends were 0 bases for V and 8 bases for J; bases not matched to a gene: 11. Combining the CDR3 with reference TRBV7-9 and TRBJ1-2 gives the whole variable domain DTGVSQNPRHKITKRGQNVTFRCDPISEHNRLYWYRQTLGQGPEFLTYFQNEAQLEKSRLLSDRFSAERPKGSFSTLEIQRTEQGDSAMYLCASSLAYQGQGALGYTFGSGTRLTVV.

This rearrangement joins TRBV12-3 or TRBV12-4 to TRBJ2-5; D unclear. This CDR3 is 14 amino acids long. The V end was cut by 7 bases, the J end by 5 bases, with 17 bases between. The CDR3, as DNA: TGTGCCAGCATGGGTGAGATGGGTGGGGAGACCCAGTACTTC. As protein: CASMGEMGGETQYF.

This clonotype was observed a handful of times. This rearrangement joins TRBV20-1 to TRBJ1-4; 10 bases are shared with TRBD1. Germline values: CDR1 DFQATT, CDR2 SNEGSKA (reference sequence). V shed 0 bases and J 6 bases; nucleotides not matched to a gene: 1. The CDR3 runs to 14 residues. For the CDR3, the DNA is TGCAGTGCTAGAGACGGGACAGGGGATGAAAAACTGTTTTTT. Translation: CSARDGTGDEKLFF.

This clonotype was detected many times. The chain carries TRBV27 and TRBJ1-1; D remains ambiguous. Germline values: CDR1 MNHEY, CDR2 SMNVEV (reference sequence). V was cut by 6 bases and J by 1 base, with 12 bases left in between. There are 14 residues in the CDR3. The CDR3 DNA is TGTGCCAGCAGAAGGCTCGAGGGGAACACTGAAGCTTTCTTT. It specifies CASRRLEGNTEAFF.

This sequence joins TRBV6-5 and TRBJ1-2; the D is unclear. Per germline, CDR1 MNHEY and CDR2 SVGAGI. Trimming pared 1 base from V and 3 bases from J, leaving 12 bases between. The CDR3 covers 15 residues. The CDR3 DNA follows: TGTGCCAGCAGTTACTGGATCGGGCGATACTATGGCTACACCTTC. Its protein product is CASSYWIGRYYGYTF.